This TCR beta chain stems from a study of beta chain features in type 1 diabetes. Of the isolated RNA, all was reverse transcribed, and so the sequenced material was expressed TCRB transcripts. Sequencing was performed with immunoSEQ multiplex PCR; in TCRdb, only in-frame clones are kept and a portion is missing. The profile covers around 430,000 clones, with approximately 30% appearing a single time and 0.065% taken by the ten largest. The germline gives CDR1 GTSNPN, CDR2 SVGIG (reference sequence). The V end was cut by 3 bases, the J end by 4 bases, with 27 bases between. This CDR3 comprises 18 residues.

Material: naive CD4+ T cells from blood. This TCR was sampled from a man aged 18 to 30 in good health. The chain has TRBV30 and TRBJ1-2; D may be TRBD1 (5 bases). This CDR3 is CAWRPPPGRISRSYGYTF. The CDR3 bases are TGTGCCTGGAGACCACCCCCGGGACGGATCTCAAGGAGCTATGGCTACACCTTC.